The source of this T cell receptor beta chain is a study of cytomegalovirus exposure and HLA in healthy donors. General study results and limits: Later analysis showed most CMV-associated TCR beta chains appearing HLA-restricted. In an earlier analysis, most TCR beta V segments were productive about 90% or about 30% of the time.

This clone occurred a few times. What it recognizes is unknown. The CDR3 has 12 amino acids. The V and J ends lost 2 bases and 3 bases respectively, with 7 bases between them. Germline loops: CDR1 SQVTM, CDR2 ANQGSEA. PCR used 60 Vbeta primers and 13 Jbeta primers. The repertoire was sequenced with immunoSEQ multiplex PCR; TCRdb's copy has only in-frame clones and lacks some. The table shows 150,000 or so clones, with 74% occurring only once. The TCR comes from a man aged 25-45 years in good health and CMV-seronegative. Sequenced sample: PBMCs. The chain combines TRBV29-1 with TRBJ1-1; D unclear. CDR3: CSVETFYTEAFF. The CDR3 coding sequence is TGCAGCGTTGAAACATTTTACACTGAAGCTTTCTTT.